What follows are 26 T cell receptor beta chains derived from one specimen sequenced in a study of shared clonotypes between healthy human individuals. Produced via immunoSEQ multiplex PCR; TCRdb's table is partial and in-frame only. The sample gives under 2.5 million clones, approximately 90% of which show up once; roughly 0.34% is in the top ten. Sequences were obtained from naive CD4+ T cells from PBMCs. Subset of the sample: CD45RA+ positively selected. Every receptor here comes from a man between 18 and 35 years old in good health. Some clones in this sample may be carry-over from other donors' samples.

This chain connects TRBV11-2 to TRBJ2-3, with D possibly TRBD2 on 6 matching bases. The V gene lost 4 bases and the J gene lost 2 bases, with 16 bases spanning the gap. This CDR3 has 16 amino acids. Germline V gene data show CDR1 as SGHAT and CDR2 as FQNNGV. The CDR3 sequence is CASSWAGSSPTDTQYF. The CDR3 bases are TGTGCCAGCAGCTGGGCGGGATCCTCCCCCACAGATACGCAGTATTTT.

V and J are TRBV7-9 and TRBJ2-1; 9 bases align to TRBD2. The CDR3 runs to 14 residues. Germline V lookup: CDR1 SEHNR, CDR2 FQNEAQ (reference sequence). After removal of 5 bases from V and 5 bases from J, the junction contained 4 bases not matched to a gene. The CDR3 nucleotides read TGTGCCAGCAGCCCTCGGACTAGCGACAATGAGCAGTTCTTC. Translation gives CASSPRTSDNEQFF.

V and J are TRBV28 and TRBJ1-5, with no clear D. CDR1 and CDR2 (germline): MDHEN, SYDVKM. CDR3 size: 12 residues. V lost 3 bases and J lost 4, with 4 bases in between. DNA of the CDR3: TGTGCCAGCAGTTTTAATAATCAGCCCCAGCATTTT. Amino acids: CASSFNNQPQHF.

The chain couples TRBV5-4 to TRBJ2-2; possibly TRBD2 for D (5 bases). The CDR3 runs 16 residues. With 4 bases removed from V and 0 bases from J, the gap between germline ends came to 13 bases. Looked up from germline, CDR1 is SGHNT and CDR2 is YYREEE (reference sequence). The CDR3 DNA reads TGTGCCAGCAGCCCGCGTCCGCGGGCGAACACCGGGGAGCTGTTTTTT. Amino acids: CASSPRPRANTGELFF.

V and J are TRBV18 and TRBJ2-3; D is perhaps TRBD2 (5 bases). The CDR3 loop spans 14 amino acids. CDR1 is KGHSH, CDR2 LQKENI, per germline. The V gene lost 3 bases and the J gene lost 5 bases, with 12 bases spanning the gap. CDR3 DNA sequence: TGTGCCAGCTCACCCGGGAATGAGGGAGATACGCAGTATTTT. Residues: CASSPGNEGDTQYF.

The CDR3 reads CAMERGQFF. CDR3 DNA sequence: TGTGCCATGGAGAGGGGGCAGTTCTTC. This chain uses TRBV7-9 with TRBJ2-1, with D tentatively TRBD1 or TRBD2 (5 bases each). The CDR3 is 9 amino acids. Trimming took off 10 bases at V and 12 bases at J, with 10 bases between the two ends. Germline V CDR1 and CDR2: SEHNR, FQNEAQ (reference sequence).

As to this clone: Additional DNA sequences in this sample encode the identical CDR3. The V and J genes are TRBV5-1 and TRBJ2-7; D is possibly TRBD1 (5 bases). CDR1 SGHRS and CDR2 YFSETQ come from the germline V gene. The V end was cut by 1 base, the J end by 1 base, with 9 bases between. This CDR3 is 14 amino acids long. CDR3 sequence reads: CASSLQGASYEQYF. The CDR3 coding sequence is TGCGCCAGCAGCTTGCAGGGTGCGTCCTACGAGCAGTACTTC. Variable domain in full (rest from reference TRBV5-1 and TRBJ2-7): KAGVTQTPRYLIKTRGQQVTLSCSPISGHRSVSWYQQTPGQGLQFLFEYFSETQRNKGNFPGRFSGRQFSNSRSEMNVSTLELGDSALYLCASSLQGASYEQYFGPGTRLTVT.

The V call is TRBV2, the J call TRBJ2-5; D might be TRBD2 (6 bases). The CDR3 runs 16 residues. Deletions cut 2 bases from V and 5 bases from J, with 18 bases between. Germline V gene data show CDR1 as SNHLY and CDR2 as FYNNEI. DNA for the CDR3: TGTGCCAGCAGTGAACCCCGGGGCGGGACCCGGGAGACCCAGTACTTC. It is translated as CASSEPRGGTRETQYF.

J is TRBJ2-2 and V is TRBV25-1; 8 bases are shared with TRBD1. Losses at the gene ends were 5 bases for V and 6 bases for J; bases not matched to a gene: 11. Germline lookup yields CDR1 MGHDK and CDR2 SYGVNS. The CDR3 loop spans 16 amino acids. The CDR3 coding sequence is TGTGCCAGCAGTCCCAGTAGGACAGGGTTTCCCGGGGAGCTGTTTTTT. It specifies CASSPSRTGFPGELFF.

A remark on this clone: The sample carries other DNA sequences with the same CDR3. The V call is TRBV28, the J call TRBJ2-4; D ambiguous. Per the germline V gene, CDR1 is MDHEN and CDR2 is SYDVKM. The CDR3 runs 15 residues. Trimming took off 4 bases at V and 0 bases at J, with 10 bases between the two ends. CDR3 sequence (DNA): TGTGCCAGCAGTTCCAGCACTTTAGCCAAAAACATTCAGTACTTC. Amino acid sequence: CASSSSTLAKNIQYF. The complete variable domain, with remaining parts taken from reference TRBV28 and TRBJ2-4, reads DVKVTQSSRYLVKRTGEKVFLECVQDMDHENMFWYRQDPGLGLRLIYFSYDVKMKEKGDIPEGYSVSREKKERFSLILESASTNQTSMYLCASSSSTLAKNIQYFGAGTRLSVL.

The genes are TRBV28 and TRBJ2-1; D possibly corresponds to TRBD2 (5 bases). V was trimmed by 2 bases and J by 7 bases, leaving 18 bases between them. The CDR3 has 16 amino acids. The germline V gene encodes CDR1 MDHEN and CDR2 SYDVKM. CDR3 DNA sequence: TGTGCCAGCAGTTTAATCCCCCCGGGGTTGGGTAATGAGCAGTTCTTC. Translating gives CASSLIPPGLGNEQFF.

The CDR3 DNA reads as TGCGCCAGCAGCTCCGGACTAGCGGCCACAGATACGCAGTATTTT. This gives the protein CASSSGLAATDTQYF. The rearrangement joins TRBV5-1 to TRBJ2-3, with 10 bases fitting TRBD2. Trimming took 3 bases from V and 2 from J; bases not matched to a gene: 3. This CDR3 is built from 15 residues. Germline CDR1 SGHRS, CDR2 YFSETQ.

The rearrangement joins TRBV27 to TRBJ1-2; tentatively, D is TRBD1 (5 bases). Germline V CDR1 and CDR2: MNHEY, SMNVEV (reference sequence). V was pared by 3 bases and J by 7 bases, with 15 bases between. The length of the CDR3 is 14 residues. The CDR3 sequence is CASSFRSGFAGYTF. CDR3 nucleotide sequence: TGTGCCAGCAGTTTCCGCTCAGGGTTCGCTGGCTACACCTTC.

The chain combines TRBV5-4 with TRBJ1-2; D ambiguous. The germline V gene has CDR1 SGHNT and CDR2 YYREEE (reference sequence). The ends were cut back, 4 bases at V and 4 bases at J, with 11 bases in the middle. This CDR3 has 13 residues. CDR3 sequence reads: CASSGASFYGYTF. CDR3 DNA: TGTGCCAGCAGCGGTGCGTCCTTCTATGGCTACACCTTC. Together with reference TRBV5-4 and TRBJ1-2, the CDR3 gives the full variable domain: ETGVTQSPTHLIKTRGQQVTLRCSSQSGHNTVSWYQQALGQGPQFIFQYYREEENGRGNFPPRFSGLQFPNYSSELNVNALELDDSALYLCASSGASFYGYTFGSGTRLTVV.

V usage is TRBV29-1 and J usage is TRBJ1-5; weak D call: TRBD1 (6 bases). Germline CDR1 is SQVTM and CDR2 is ANQGSEA. This CDR3 has 15 amino acids. Trimming stripped 5 bases from V and 5 bases from J, with 19 bases between. CDR3 sequence (DNA): TGCAGCGTTCGAGGGGGTACAGGGCCTGATCAGCCCCAGCATTTT. Its translation: CSVRGGTGPDQPQHF.

The chain uses TRBV29-1 and TRBJ2-1; no reliable D call. V was shortened by 1 base and J by 2 bases, with 15 bases between the two germline ends. The CDR3 sequence is 16 residues long. The germline V gene encodes CDR1 SQVTM and CDR2 ANQGSEA. CDR3 bases: TGCAGCGTTGAAGGGACGGTTGGGCTACCCTACAATGAGCAGTTCTTC. Encoded protein: CSVEGTVGLPYNEQFF.

The chain employs TRBV7-2 and TRBJ1-4; a possible D gene is TRBD1 (5 bases). CDR3 length: 14 amino acids. V shed 4 bases and J shed 3 bases, with 9 bases lying between them. The germline V gene has CDR1 SGHTA and CDR2 FQGNSA. This CDR3 is CASSSRQPNEKLFF. The CDR3 nucleotides read TGTGCCAGCAGCTCAAGACAGCCTAATGAAAAACTGTTTTTT. Variable domain in full (rest from reference TRBV7-2 and TRBJ1-4): GAGVSQSPSNKVTEKGKDVELRCDPISGHTALYWYRQSLGQGLEFLIYFQGNSAPDKSGLPSDRFSAERTGGSVSTLTIQRTQQEDSAVYLCASSSRQPNEKLFFGSGTQLSVL.

The V gene is TRBV30, the J gene TRBJ1-2; D is unresolved. This CDR3 is built from 13 residues. V was clipped by 0 bases and J by 8 bases, with 13 bases between them. Germline V CDR1 and CDR2: GTSNPN, SVGIG (reference sequence). CDR3 region: CAWSVGGVSGYTF. CDR3 coding DNA: TGTGCCTGGAGTGTAGGCGGGGTTAGCGGCTACACCTTC.

The chain employs TRBV5-1 and TRBJ2-3, with 9 positions matching TRBD1. The CDR3 sequence is 15 residues long. V lost 4 bases, J lost 3 bases, and 6 bases stayed unmatched. In germline, CDR1 is SGHRS, CDR2 YFSETQ. The CDR3 sequence: CASSGGTGRTDTQYF. In nucleotides, the CDR3 is TGCGCCAGCAGCGGGGGGACAGGGAGAACAGATACGCAGTATTTT.

The chain combines TRBV5-1 with TRBJ2-1; D possibly uses TRBD1 or TRBD2 (6 bases each). The germline CDR1 and CDR2 sequences are SGHRS and YFSETQ. The CDR3 spans 17 residues. With 4 bases removed from V and 1 base from J, the gap between germline ends came to 18 bases. CDR3 sequence: CASSPGAGRGSYNEQFF. The CDR3 nucleotides read TGCGCCAGCAGCCCGGGGGCAGGCCGTGGGTCCTACAATGAGCAGTTCTTC. The entire variable domain, with the rest obtained from reference TRBV5-1 and TRBJ2-1, is as follows: KAGVTQTPRYLIKTRGQQVTLSCSPISGHRSVSWYQQTPGQGLQFLFEYFSETQRNKGNFPGRFSGRQFSNSRSEMNVSTLELGDSALYLCASSPGAGRGSYNEQFFGPGTRLTVL.

This clone was seen more than once but under ten times. The rearrangement joins TRBV7-8 to TRBJ2-7, with 9 bases fitting TRBD2. J gave up 2 bases and V 1 base, and 3 bases lay outside the gene matches. From germline, CDR1 is SGHVS and CDR2 FQNEAQ. The length of the CDR3 is 15 residues. This CDR3 is CASSLGLADTYEQYF. CDR3 sequence (DNA): TGTGCCAGCAGCTTAGGACTAGCGGATACCTACGAGCAGTACTTC. Combining the CDR3 with reference TRBV7-8 and TRBJ2-7 gives the whole variable domain GAGVSQSPRYKVAKRGQDVALRCDPISGHVSLFWYQQALGQGPEFLTYFQNEAQLDKSGLPSDRFFAERPEGSVSTLKIQRTQQEDSAVYLCASSLGLADTYEQYFGPGTRLTVT.

The chain recombines TRBV5-8 with TRBJ1-1, with 10 positions matching TRBD1. Trimming took 4 bases from V and 4 from J; bases not matched to a gene: 4. The CDR3 runs to 14 residues. The germline CDR1 and CDR2 sequences are SGHTS and YDEGEE. The CDR3 reads CASSVTGGRTEAFF. The CDR3 DNA reads TGTGCCAGCAGCGTGACAGGGGGCCGCACTGAAGCTTTCTTT.

V and J are TRBV28 and TRBJ1-6; possibly TRBD1 for D (5 bases). With 6 bases removed from V and 8 bases from J, the gap between germline ends came to 20 bases. CDR1 is MDHEN, CDR2 SYDVKM, per germline. CDR3 length: 16 amino acids. CDR3 amino acids: CASRSPPGGFDSPLHF. The CDR3 DNA reads as TGTGCCAGCAGATCCCCCCCGGGGGGGTTTGATTCACCCCTCCACTTT.

This rearrangement joins TRBV4-1 to TRBJ2-3; TRBD2 might be the D (6 bases). This CDR3 is 17 amino acids long. V lost 1 base and J 5 bases, leaving 19 bases between the germline ends. The germline V gene has CDR1 MGHRA and CDR2 YSYEKL. The CDR3 nucleotides are TGCGCCAGCAGCCAAGGGGGTGCCGGCGGGCGGGGAGATACGCAGTATTTT. Translating it yields CASSQGGAGGRGDTQYF.

The V and J genes are TRBV7-2 and TRBJ1-4, with no clear D. Trimming left V 0 bases short and J 8 bases short, with 10 bases between. From germline, CDR1 is SGHTA and CDR2 FQGNSA. The CDR3 is 14 residues long. The CDR3 reads CASSLAGNAEKLFF. In DNA form, the CDR3 reads TGTGCCAGCAGCTTAGCAGGGAATGCCGAAAAACTGTTTTTT.

The J gene is TRBJ2-7, the V gene TRBV19; 8 positions match TRBD1. With 7 bases clipped from V and 1 base from J, the junction kept 3 bases outside the gene matches. CDR1 and CDR2 from the germline V gene are LNHDA and SQIVND (reference sequence). The CDR3 length is 13 residues. CDR3 residues: CASNGQGSYEQYF. The CDR3 nucleotides are TGTGCCAGTAACGGACAGGGTTCCTACGAGCAGTACTTC.